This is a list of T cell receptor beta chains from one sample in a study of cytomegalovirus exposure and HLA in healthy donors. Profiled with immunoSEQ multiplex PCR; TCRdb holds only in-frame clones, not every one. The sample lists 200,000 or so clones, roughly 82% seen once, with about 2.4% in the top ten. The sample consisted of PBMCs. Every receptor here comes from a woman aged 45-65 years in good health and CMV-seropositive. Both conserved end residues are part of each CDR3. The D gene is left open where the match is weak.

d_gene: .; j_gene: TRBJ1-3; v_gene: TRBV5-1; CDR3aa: CASSLGAGNTIYF; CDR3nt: TGCGCCAGCAGCTTAGGGGCTGGAAACACCATATATTTT
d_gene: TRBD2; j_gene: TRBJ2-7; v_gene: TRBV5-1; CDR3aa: CASSLAPASGSGEQYF; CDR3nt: TGCGCCAGCAGCTTGGCCCCGGCTAGCGGATCGGGTGAGCAGTACTTC
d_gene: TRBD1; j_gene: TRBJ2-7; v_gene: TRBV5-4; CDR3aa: CASSQDRWTGYEQYF; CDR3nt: TGTGCCAGCAGCCAAGATCGTTGGACAGGGTACGAGCAGTACTTC
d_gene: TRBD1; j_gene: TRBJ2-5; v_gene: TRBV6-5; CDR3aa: CASSYWDRAETQYF; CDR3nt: TGTGCCAGCAGTTACTGGGACAGGGCAGAGACCCAGTACTTC
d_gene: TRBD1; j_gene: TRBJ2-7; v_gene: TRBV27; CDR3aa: CASRPPGQGIYEQYF; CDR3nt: TGTGCCAGCAGGCCTCCGGGACAGGGAATATACGAGCAGTACTTC
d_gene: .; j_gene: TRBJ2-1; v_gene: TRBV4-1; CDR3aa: CASSLGGGGGHNEQFF; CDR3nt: TGCGCCAGCAGCCTCGGCGGAGGGGGGGGCCACAATGAGCAGTTCTTC
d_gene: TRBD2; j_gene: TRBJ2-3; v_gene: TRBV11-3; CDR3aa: CASSLGLAGYTDTQYF; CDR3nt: TGTGCCAGCAGCTTGGGACTAGCGGGGTACACAGATACGCAGTATTTT
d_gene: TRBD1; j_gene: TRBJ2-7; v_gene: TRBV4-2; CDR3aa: CASSQERDRNYEQYF; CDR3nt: TGTGCCAGCAGCCAAGAAAGGGACAGGAACTACGAGCAGTACTTC
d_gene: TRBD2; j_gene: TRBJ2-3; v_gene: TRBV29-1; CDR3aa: CSTRTSGGYTDTQYF; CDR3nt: TGCAGCACGAGGACTAGCGGGGGGTACACAGATACGCAGTATTTT
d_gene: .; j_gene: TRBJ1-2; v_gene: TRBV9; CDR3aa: CASRGGWGDYGYTF; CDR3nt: TGTGCCAGCAGGGGAGGGTGGGGAGACTATGGCTACACCTTC
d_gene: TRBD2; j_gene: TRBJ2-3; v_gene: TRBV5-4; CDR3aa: CASSWEGGGDTQYF; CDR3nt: TGTGCCAGCAGCTGGGAGGGCGGGGGGGATACGCAGTATTTT
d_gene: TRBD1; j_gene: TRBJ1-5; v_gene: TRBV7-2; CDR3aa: CASSLNRQGQEPQHF; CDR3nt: TGTGCCAGCAGCTTAAATCGACAGGGTCAGGAGCCCCAGCATTTT
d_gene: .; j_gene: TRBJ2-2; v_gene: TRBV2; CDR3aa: CASKARMGTGELFF; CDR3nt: TGTGCCAGCAAGGCCAGGATGGGCACCGGGGAGCTGTTTTTT
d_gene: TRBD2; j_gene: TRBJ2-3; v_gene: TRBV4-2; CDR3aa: CASRAGVDADTQYF; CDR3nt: TGTGCCAGCCGGGCGGGGGTTGACGCAGATACGCAGTACTTT